These 12 T cell receptor beta chains were sequenced from one sample in a study of beta chain features in type 1 diabetes. Reverse transcribing all isolated RNA meant expressed TCRB transcripts were sequenced. Measured with immunoSEQ multiplex PCR; TCRdb has only the in-frame clones, and not every one. The sample has 200,000 to 300,000 clones; under 70% are singletons. The sequenced sample was naive CD4+ T cells from blood. The origin of the receptors is a young man in good health.

This chain connects TRBV2 to TRBJ1-5; no firm D call. Germline V CDR1 and CDR2: SNHLY, FYNNEI. The CDR3 is made up of 15 amino acids. The germline V and J ends were trimmed by 6 bases and 0 bases, with 12 bases remaining between them. The CDR3 sequence: CASRLKDDSNQPQHF. The CDR3 coding sequence is TGTGCCAGCAGACTTAAGGACGATAGCAATCAGCCCCAGCATTTT.

V usage is TRBV19 and J usage is TRBJ2-2, with D hard to call. V dropped 5 bases and J dropped 6 bases, with 7 bases sitting between them. The CDR3 consists of 12 residues. The V gene's germline CDR1 is LNHDA and CDR2 SQIVND (reference sequence). The CDR3 loop is CASSFLAGELFF. The CDR3 DNA reads as TGTGCCAGTAGTTTTCTCGCCGGGGAGCTGTTTTTT.

This clone showed up just a few times. V usage is TRBV7-9 and J usage is TRBJ2-2; D may be TRBD2 (6 bases). V gave up 5 bases and J gave up 5 bases, with 15 bases separating them. Germline CDR1 SEHNR, CDR2 FQNEAQ (reference sequence). The CDR3 has 15 amino acids. The CDR3 sequence: CASSPPRELTGELFF. DNA of the CDR3: TGTGCCAGCAGCCCCCCGCGGGAACTAACCGGGGAGCTGTTTTTT.

To note about this clone: The same CDR3 can be traced to other DNA sequences in this sample. This chain uses TRBV7-9 with TRBJ1-2, with unresolved D. V was shortened by 1 base and J by 8 bases, with 5 bases between the two germline ends. The CDR3 extends over 11 amino acids. CDR1 is SEHNR, CDR2 FQNEAQ, per germline (reference sequence). The CDR3, as DNA: TGTGCCAGCAGCTTAGAGGGAGGCTACACCTTC. Its protein is CASSLEGGYTF. Looking up the rest from reference TRBV7-9 and TRBJ1-2 gives the full variable domain: DTGVSQNPRHKITKRGQNVTFRCDPISEHNRLYWYRQTLGQGPEFLTYFQNEAQLEKSRLLSDRFSAERPKGSFSTLEIQRTEQGDSAMYLCASSLEGGYTFGSGTRLTVV.

V is TRBV2 and J is TRBJ2-1, with 9 positions matching TRBD1. The CDR3 is 14 residues long. Germline trimming cut 6 bases from V and 4 bases from J; bases unmatched to any gene: 4. Germline-derived CDR1 and CDR2 are SNHLY and FYNNEI. DNA of the CDR3: TGTGCCAGCAGGAGGACAGGGGCTTACAATGAGCAGTTCTTC. Translation: CASRRTGAYNEQFF.

The chain recombines TRBV30 with TRBJ2-3, with 13 nucleotides matching TRBD2. Germline V CDR1 and CDR2: GTSNPN, SVGIG (reference sequence). This CDR3 has 16 residues. Trimming cost V 2 bases and J 4 bases; bases outside gene matches: 6. In nucleotides, the CDR3 is TGTGCCTGGAGTTCGGGACTAGCGGGGAGCCCAGATACGCAGTATTTT. It codes for CAWSSGLAGSPDTQYF.

The CDR3 coding sequence is TGCAGCGCTCGGACAACCCAAGAGACCCAGTACTTC. Its protein is CSARTTQETQYF. The V and J genes are TRBV29-1 and TRBJ2-5; D may be TRBD1 (5 bases). Trimming cost V 7 bases and J 1 base, with 10 bases left between them. In germline, CDR1 is SQVTM, CDR2 ANQGSEA. CDR3 length: 12 amino acids.

This chain connects TRBV15 to TRBJ2-3; 8 bases are shared with TRBD1. CDR1 is LNHNV and CDR2 is YYDKDF in the germline V gene (reference sequence). The CDR3 is made up of 17 amino acids. Trimming cost V 3 bases and J 0 bases; bases outside gene matches: 8. This chain's CDR3 is CATSRDRDRFSTDTQYF. The CDR3 DNA is TGTGCCACCAGCAGGGACCGGGACAGGTTCAGCACAGATACGCAGTATTTT.

V gene TRBV23-1 combines with J gene TRBJ1-2; D is uncertain. TRBV23-1 is designated an ORF whose function remains uncertain. The CDR3 loop spans 19 amino acids. V dropped 8 bases and J dropped 0 bases, with 28 bases sitting between them. The CDR3 loop reads CASPHKEGAPGETNYGYTF. The CDR3 DNA follows: TGCGCCAGCCCTCACAAGGAGGGCGCCCCCGGAGAGACTAACTATGGCTACACCTTC.

This clone was seen a few times. The gene calls are TRBV30 and TRBJ2-5; 8 nucleotides line up with TRBD1. The V segment lost 8 bases and the J segment 4 bases; nucleotides outside the gene matches: 9. The CDR3 is 13 amino acids. CDR1 and CDR2 from the germline V gene are GTSNPN and SVGIG (reference sequence). CDR3 protein: CAAGQGLTETQYF. The CDR3 DNA reads as TGTGCCGCCGGACAGGGACTGACAGAGACCCAGTACTTC.

This chain joins TRBV19 and TRBJ2-4; D gene uncertain. V lost 5 bases, J lost 7 bases, and 18 bases lay in between. The CDR3 covers 15 residues. CDR1 is LNHDA and CDR2 is SQIVND in the germline V gene (reference sequence). The CDR3 region has the DNA TGTGCCAGTAGTCTTCGGTCCCGCCTTGGGAACATTCAGTACTTC. As protein: CASSLRSRLGNIQYF.

This chain links TRBV9 with TRBJ2-1, with 8 nucleotides matching TRBD2. The germline CDR1 and CDR2 sequences are SGDLS and YYNGEE. V dropped 0 bases and J dropped 2; count of bases not matched to a gene: 13. There are 19 residues in the CDR3. CDR3 DNA: TGTGCCAGCAGCGTAGTTGATCTAGCGGGCGTTCGACCCTACAATGAGCAGTTCTTC. It encodes CASSVVDLAGVRPYNEQFF.